A single sample is the source of the 20 T cell receptor beta chains below, sequenced in a study of T cell clones after liver transplantation. The repertoire was sequenced with immunoSEQ multiplex PCR; TCRdb's copy has only in-frame clones and lacks some. The table records 65,000 to 90,000 clones, more than 90% of them present only once. This material consisted of CD4+ T cells from blood, taken before liver transplant. These receptor sequences come from a human donor who received a liver transplant.

This sequence joins TRBV9 and TRBJ1-3, with D hard to call. Germline V gene lookup returns CDR1 SGDLS and CDR2 YYNGEE. The CDR3 sequence is 15 residues long. V was shortened by 5 bases and J by 0 bases, with 12 bases between the two germline ends. The CDR3 region has the DNA TGTGCCAGCAGGCCCGGTGGAAGCTCTGGAAACACCATATATTTT. Residues: CASRPGGSSGNTIYF.

This chain links TRBV5-6 with TRBJ1-5; D call uncertain. CDR1 is SGHDT, CDR2 YYEEEE, per germline. The CDR3 runs to 14 residues. Trimming shortened V by 4 bases and J by 5 bases, and 13 bases separated the two germline ends. Here the CDR3 DNA reads TGTGCCAGCAGCCCGAGAGAGTTTGATCAGCCCCAGCATTTT. It encodes CASSPREFDQPQHF.

This clone was detected only once. J is TRBJ2-5 and V is TRBV11-3; D may be TRBD1 (5 bases). The CDR3 sequence is 16 residues long. V was shortened by 1 base and J by 2 bases, with 14 bases between the two germline ends. Germline CDR1 SGHNT, CDR2 YENEEA. CDR3 in amino acids: CASSLVKNRPQETQYF. The DNA of the CDR3 is TGTGCCAGCAGCTTAGTAAAGAACAGGCCTCAAGAGACCCAGTACTTC. The full variable domain, with the rest looked up from reference TRBV11-3 and TRBJ2-5, is EAGVVQSPRYKIIEKKQPVAFWCNPISGHNTLYWYLQNLGQGPELLIRYENEEAVDDSQLPKDRFSAERLKGVDSTLKIQPAELGDSAVYLCASSLVKNRPQETQYFGPGTRLLVL.

The V gene is TRBV10-2, the J gene TRBJ2-7; no firm D call. The germline V gene has CDR1 WSHSY and CDR2 SAAADI. CDR3 length: 12 amino acids. Trimming took 4 bases from V and 10 from J, leaving 14 bases between them. This chain's CDR3 is CASSGAPTSQYF. The DNA of the CDR3 is TGCGCCAGCAGTGGAGCTCCAACCAGCCAGTACTTC.

This chain uses TRBV29-1 with TRBJ1-2; 9 positions match TRBD1. The junction had 2 bases not matched to a gene; V was cut back by 6 bases and J by 3 bases. The CDR3 sequence is 12 residues long. Germline CDR1 is SQVTM and CDR2 is ANQGSEA. This chain's CDR3 is CSVGQGHYGYTF. The CDR3 nucleotides are TGCAGCGTGGGACAGGGACACTATGGCTACACCTTC.

The rearrangement links TRBV7-3 to TRBJ2-1; TRBD2 aligns across 8 bases. J was trimmed by 2 bases and V by 4 bases; bases with no gene match: 7. The germline V gene encodes CDR1 SGHTA and CDR2 FQGTGA. This CDR3 has 16 amino acids. The CDR3 coding sequence is TGTGCCAGCAGCTCCACCGGGACTAGAACCTACAATGAGCAGTTCTTC. Residues: CASSSTGTRTYNEQFF. Together with reference TRBV7-3 and TRBJ2-1, the CDR3 gives the full variable domain: GAGVSQTPSNKVTEKGKYVELRCDPISGHTALYWYRQSLGQGPEFLIYFQGTGAADDSGLPNDRFFAVRPEGSVSTLKIQRTERGDSAVYLCASSSTGTRTYNEQFFGPGTRLTVL.

The chain recombines TRBV21-1 with TRBJ1-1. TRBV21-1 is listed as a pseudogene. CDR3 size: 16 residues. Here the CDR3 reads CASSKKALRSNTEAFF. DNA of the CDR3: TGTGCCAGCAGCAAAAAAGCGCTCAGATCGAACACTGAAGCTTTCTTT.

This chain joins TRBV7-2 and TRBJ2-7; D perhaps matches TRBD1 (6 bases). V lost 1 base and J lost 6, with 10 bases in between. This CDR3 is built from 13 residues. Germline CDR1 is SGHTA and CDR2 is FQGNSA. CDR3 sequence: CASSLGQAGEQYF. DNA for the CDR3: TGTGCCAGCAGCTTAGGACAGGCCGGCGAGCAGTACTTC.

This clone was recorded only once. The gene calls are TRBV5-4 and TRBJ1-4; TRBD1 matches 8 bases. V shed 5 bases, J shed 7 bases, and the junction held 7 bases outside the gene matches. The CDR3 is 14 amino acids. Germline assignment: CDR1 SGHNT and CDR2 YYREEE (reference sequence). The CDR3 reads CASSTGGISEKLFF. The CDR3 region has the DNA TGTGCCAGCAGTACAGGGGGAATAAGTGAAAAACTGTTTTTT. Based on the CDR3 plus reference TRBV5-4 and TRBJ1-4, the full variable domain is ETGVTQSPTHLIKTRGQQVTLRCSSQSGHNTVSWYQQALGQGPQFIFQYYREEENGRGNFPPRFSGLQFPNYSSELNVNALELDDSALYLCASSTGGISEKLFFGSGTQLSVL.

The rearrangement joins TRBV7-2 to TRBJ2-1; TRBD2 might be the D (6 bases). The CDR3 contains 15 residues. Germline assignment: CDR1 SGHTA and CDR2 FQGNSA. V gave up 2 bases and J gave up 5 bases, with 13 bases separating them. Here the CDR3 reads CASSLWRGRDNEQFF. CDR3 nucleotide sequence: TGTGCCAGCAGCTTATGGCGGGGCAGGGACAATGAGCAGTTCTTC.

The rearrangement joins TRBV2 to TRBJ1-4; D is possibly TRBD1 (6 bases). Germline lookup yields CDR1 SNHLY and CDR2 FYNNEI. This CDR3 comprises 18 residues. V dropped 6 bases and J dropped 5 bases, with 25 bases sitting between them. The CDR3 DNA reads TGTGCCAGCAGCCCGACAGGCCTCCCCTTCCGTAAAAATGAAAAACTGTTTTTT. Protein: CASSPTGLPFRKNEKLFF. The variable domain in full, with the rest retrieved from reference TRBV2 and TRBJ1-4, is EPEVTQTPSHQVTQMGQEVILRCVPISNHLYFYWYRQILGQKVEFLVSFYNNEISEKSEIFDDQFSVERPDGSNFTLKIRSTKLEDSAMYFCASSPTGLPFRKNEKLFFGSGTQLSVL.

The count of this clone is one. V is TRBV5-4 and J is TRBJ1-2; unclear D gene. Looked up from germline, CDR1 is SGHNT and CDR2 is YYREEE (reference sequence). The V gene lost 3 bases and the J gene lost 4 bases, with 10 bases spanning the gap. The CDR3 is made up of 13 amino acids. Here the CDR3 reads CASSSDGSYGYTF. The CDR3 DNA reads as TGTGCCAGCAGCTCTGACGGTTCCTATGGCTACACCTTC.

The chain is built from TRBV4-3 and TRBJ1-5; D uncertain. The ends were cut back, 0 bases at V and 6 bases at J, with 12 bases in the middle. Germline V gene sequence: CDR1 LGHNA, CDR2 YSLEER. CDR3 size: 15 residues. This CDR3 reads CASSQEWSGPQPQHF. The CDR3 DNA follows: TGCGCCAGCAGCCAAGAGTGGTCCGGGCCTCAGCCCCAGCATTTT.

This sequence joins TRBV7-2 and TRBJ2-7; possibly TRBD1 or TRBD2 for D (5 bases each). The CDR3 extends over 14 amino acids. Germline CDR1 reads SGHTA; CDR2 reads FQGNSA. With 1 base removed from V and 7 bases from J, the gap between germline ends came to 14 bases. For the CDR3, the DNA is TGTGCCAGCAGCTTAGGTCCGGGGCCGGGTGAGCAGTACTTC. Translating gives CASSLGPGPGEQYF.

V usage is TRBV11-2 and J usage is TRBJ2-2; D unresolved. The CDR3 is 17 residues long. From germline, CDR1 is SGHAT and CDR2 FQNNGV. V lost 1 base to trimming and J lost 1 base, with 13 bases between them. The CDR3 sequence: CASSLAPGLGNTGELFF. For the CDR3, the DNA is TGTGCCAGCAGCTTAGCCCCCGGGTTAGGGAACACCGGGGAGCTGTTTTTT.

This clone was counted once. The CDR3 reads CASSFVGGVNEQFF. The CDR3, as DNA: TGTGCCAGCAGCTTTGTCGGGGGTGTCAATGAGCAGTTCTTC. The J gene is TRBJ2-1, the V gene TRBV7-2, with a weak D call TRBD2 (6 bases). Germline CDR1 SGHTA, CDR2 FQGNSA. Trimming shortened V by 3 bases and J by 6 bases, and 12 bases separated the two germline ends. This CDR3 has 14 residues.

The V and J genes are TRBV28 and TRBJ1-4; D uncertain. This CDR3 contains 12 residues. Trimming pared 5 bases from V and 8 bases from J, leaving 9 bases between. Germline V lookup: CDR1 MDHEN, CDR2 SYDVKM. CDR3: CASSVGREKLFF. The CDR3 DNA follows: TGTGCCAGCAGTGTGGGTCGAGAAAAACTGTTTTTT.

The chain recombines TRBV7-3 with TRBJ2-2; TRBD1 agrees at 8 bases. Germline CDR1 and CDR2: SGHTA and FQGTGA. The CDR3 has 14 residues. Trimming took 4 bases from V and 7 from J; bases not matched to a gene: 5. The CDR3: CASSSTGAGGELFF. Written as DNA, the CDR3 is TGTGCCAGCAGCTCGACAGGGGCCGGCGGGGAGCTGTTTTTT.

The rearrangement links TRBV5-8 to TRBJ2-7; the D gene could be TRBD1 or TRBD2 (6 bases each). CDR3 length: 15 amino acids. Germline loops: CDR1 SGHTS, CDR2 YDEGEE. Between the trimmed V and J ends, which lost 0 bases and 2 bases, there was a span of 12 bases. CDR3 bases: TGTGCCAGCAGCTTGGCAGGGGACTCTACCTACGAGCAGTACTTC. It yields the protein CASSLAGDSTYEQYF.

The V and J genes are TRBV5-7 and TRBJ2-7, with 11 bases identical to TRBD2. TRBV5-7 is designated an ORF whose function remains uncertain. J lost 0 bases, V lost 3 bases, and 11 bases had no gene match. This CDR3 is 18 amino acids long. CDR3 bases: TGTGCCAGCAGCTCGAACCCCGGGACTAGCGGCATCTCCTACGAGCAGTACTTC. It specifies CASSSNPGTSGISYEQYF.